This T cell receptor beta chain was captured by sequencing in a study of cytomegalovirus exposure and HLA in healthy donors. Both 60 Vbeta primers and 13 Jbeta primers went into the PCR. The table came from immunoSEQ multiplex PCR; TCRdb's copy has only in-frame clones and leaves some out. The sample consists of 95,000 to 100,000 clones, approximately 77% of them appearing once. Details on this clone: Its target is unknown.

Study-wide results and caveats: Later work found that TCR association rates differed between HLA loci; DRB1 had the most and HLA-C the fewest.

Per germline, CDR1 SGDLS and CDR2 YYNGEE. Trimming cost V 4 bases and J 8 bases; bases outside gene matches: 9. The CDR3 totals 14 residues. The chain couples TRBV9 to TRBJ2-1; 7 nucleotides match TRBD2. Sequencing input: PBMCs. The TCR was taken from a female donor in good health and CMV-seronegative. For the CDR3, the DNA is TGTGCCAGCAGCCGACTAGCTGGACGGGATGAGCAGTTCTTC. Amino acid sequence: CASSRLAGRDEQFF.